There are a few counts of the clone carrying this T cell receptor beta chain. Antigen unknown. These data originate in a study of radiotherapy plus CTLA-4 blockade in lung cancer. Across the study: The study recorded objective responses in around 18% of patients and disease control in under 35%.

Whole-study results and caveats: Best predicting response, reportedly, were early blood T cell clone dynamics, with interferon-beta. TCR clones originating in tumors grew in number in blood after radiotherapy plus ipilimumab.

Sequencing used immunoSEQ multiplex PCR; TCRdb keeps in-frame clones, though not all of them. Here the sample spans 53,000 or so clones, 76% being singletons. Enrolled patients, whose metastatic non-small-cell lung cancer was chemo-refractory, received focal radiation plus CTLA-4 blockade with ipilimumab. Germline V lookup: CDR1 LNHNV, CDR2 YYDKDF (reference sequence). V gave up 3 bases and J gave up 2 bases, with 22 bases separating them. The CDR3 runs to 18 residues. The source is a human donor with non-small cell lung cancer who had stable disease on radiotherapy plus ipilimumab. The sample was peripheral blood, taken from a patient treated with radiotherapy plus ipilimumab. The V gene is TRBV15, the J gene TRBJ1-2; possible D gene TRBD1, 6 bases. Here the CDR3 reads CATSSSRATGSQNYGYTF. The CDR3, as DNA: TGTGCCACCAGCAGTTCGAGAGCTACAGGGAGTCAGAACTATGGCTACACCTTC.